The sample holds one count of the clone carrying this T cell receptor (beta chain). The sample originates from a study of blood T cell repertoires in COVID-19. At the level of the study: COVID-19 samples from acute and convalescent phases originated in the United States, Italy and Spain. The analysed material was cDNA or gDNA that came from T cells, B-cell-depleted T cells, or PBMCs.

Individuals aged about 18 to 90 years were recruited from fewer than 30 US areas. The CDR3 is made up of 16 amino acids. Germline V gene data show CDR1 as SGHTA and CDR2 as FQGNSA. V gave up 5 bases and J gave up 2 bases; unmatched junction bases: 6. Clones were read by immunoSEQ multiplex PCR, and TCRdb kept only the in-frame ones, dropping some. This table holds about 400,000 clones, 89% found once. The chain has TRBV7-2 and TRBJ2-3; 11 nucleotides align to TRBD2. This clonotype was sampled from a woman aged 30 to 39 who had recovered from COVID-19. Sequenced material: PBMCs or T cells enriched from blood (not recorded which). CDR3 nucleotides: TGTGCCAGCAGCCCCTTAGCGGGGGGGGCCACAGATACGCAGTATTTT. It specifies CASSPLAGGATDTQYF.